This passage covers 8 T cell receptor beta chains from one sample sequenced in a study of blood T cell repertoires in COVID-19. TCRdb's copy holds only in-frame clones and misses some; the assay was immunoSEQ multiplex PCR. The sample records about 150,000 clones, about nine tenths being singletons. The sequenced sample consisted of PBMCs or T cells enriched from blood (not recorded which). These receptors were collected from a woman in her 40s who had been exposed to COVID-19.

The J gene is TRBJ2-3, the V gene TRBV5-1; the D is unclear. The CDR3 spans 15 residues. Trimming removed 2 bases from V and 0 bases from J, with 10 bases in between. The germline CDR1 and CDR2 sequences are SGHRS and YFSETQ. The CDR3 region has the DNA TGCGCCAGCAGCTTAAGGCTAGAGAGCACAGATACGCAGTATTTT. It yields the protein CASSLRLESTDTQYF.

The chain has TRBV7-8 and TRBJ1-2, with 7 bases matching TRBD1. The junction had 4 bases not matched to a gene; V was cut back by 0 bases and J by 3 bases. In germline, CDR1 is SGHVS, CDR2 FQNEAQ. The CDR3 runs to 15 residues. CDR3 nucleotides: TGTGCCAGCAGCTTAGCAAGGGGGCTGGACTATGGCTACACCTTC. Translating gives CASSLARGLDYGYTF.

This chain uses TRBV19 with TRBJ1-5; TRBD1 matches 10 bases. This CDR3 contains 16 residues. With V trimmed by 6 bases and J by 3 bases, 8 bases remained unmatched. Germline loops: CDR1 LNHDA, CDR2 SQIVND (reference sequence). CDR3 sequence: CASSNEGQGYNQPQHF. The CDR3 bases are TGTGCCAGTAGCAATGAGGGACAGGGGTACAATCAGCCCCAGCATTTT.

The V call is TRBV28, the J call TRBJ1-2; TRBD1 matches at 9 bases. The CDR3 spans 14 residues. The J segment lost 5 bases and the V segment lost 5 bases, leaving 6 bases of the junction unmatched. Per germline, CDR1 MDHEN and CDR2 SYDVKM. In DNA, the CDR3 is TGTGCCAGCAGTACCGCCGGACAGGGGTATGGCTACACCTTC. Translating gives CASSTAGQGYGYTF.

The chain joins TRBV5-4 to TRBJ2-4, with 13 bases aligning to TRBD2. Germline values: CDR1 SGHNT, CDR2 YYREEE (reference sequence). Trimming removed 4 bases from V and 7 bases from J; junction bases left unmatched: 5. The CDR3 is 15 amino acids. The CDR3 DNA reads as TGTGCCAGCAGCCGGACTAGCGGGAGCGATAACATTCAGTACTTC. Its translation: CASSRTSGSDNIQYF.

The chain links TRBV29-1 to TRBJ2-7; possibly TRBD2 for D (6 bases). V was shortened by 4 bases and J by 2 bases, with 9 bases between the two germline ends. The germline CDR1 and CDR2 sequences are SQVTM and ANQGSEA. The CDR3 has 12 amino acids. CDR3: CSVGRDAYEQYF. DNA for the CDR3: TGCAGCGTTGGGCGGGACGCCTACGAGCAGTACTTC.

The genes are TRBV24-1 and TRBJ2-3, with 9 bases fitting TRBD2. The V gene's germline CDR1 is KGHDR and CDR2 SFDVKD. The trim removed 7 bases at V and 2 bases at J, leaving 6 bases unmatched. This CDR3 has 15 residues. The CDR3 loop is CATSSSGSNTDTQYF. The CDR3 DNA reads as TGTGCCACCAGCAGTAGCGGGAGTAACACAGATACGCAGTATTTT.

This chain connects TRBV27 to TRBJ2-3, with 11 bases identical to TRBD2. V was pared by 6 bases and J by 2 bases, with 4 bases of the junction left unmatched. CDR3 length: 15 amino acids. Looked up from germline, CDR1 is MNHEY and CDR2 is SMNVEV (reference sequence). The CDR3 coding sequence is TGTGCCAGCAGGGGACTAGCGGACAACACAGATACGCAGTATTTT. This translates into CASRGLADNTDTQYF.